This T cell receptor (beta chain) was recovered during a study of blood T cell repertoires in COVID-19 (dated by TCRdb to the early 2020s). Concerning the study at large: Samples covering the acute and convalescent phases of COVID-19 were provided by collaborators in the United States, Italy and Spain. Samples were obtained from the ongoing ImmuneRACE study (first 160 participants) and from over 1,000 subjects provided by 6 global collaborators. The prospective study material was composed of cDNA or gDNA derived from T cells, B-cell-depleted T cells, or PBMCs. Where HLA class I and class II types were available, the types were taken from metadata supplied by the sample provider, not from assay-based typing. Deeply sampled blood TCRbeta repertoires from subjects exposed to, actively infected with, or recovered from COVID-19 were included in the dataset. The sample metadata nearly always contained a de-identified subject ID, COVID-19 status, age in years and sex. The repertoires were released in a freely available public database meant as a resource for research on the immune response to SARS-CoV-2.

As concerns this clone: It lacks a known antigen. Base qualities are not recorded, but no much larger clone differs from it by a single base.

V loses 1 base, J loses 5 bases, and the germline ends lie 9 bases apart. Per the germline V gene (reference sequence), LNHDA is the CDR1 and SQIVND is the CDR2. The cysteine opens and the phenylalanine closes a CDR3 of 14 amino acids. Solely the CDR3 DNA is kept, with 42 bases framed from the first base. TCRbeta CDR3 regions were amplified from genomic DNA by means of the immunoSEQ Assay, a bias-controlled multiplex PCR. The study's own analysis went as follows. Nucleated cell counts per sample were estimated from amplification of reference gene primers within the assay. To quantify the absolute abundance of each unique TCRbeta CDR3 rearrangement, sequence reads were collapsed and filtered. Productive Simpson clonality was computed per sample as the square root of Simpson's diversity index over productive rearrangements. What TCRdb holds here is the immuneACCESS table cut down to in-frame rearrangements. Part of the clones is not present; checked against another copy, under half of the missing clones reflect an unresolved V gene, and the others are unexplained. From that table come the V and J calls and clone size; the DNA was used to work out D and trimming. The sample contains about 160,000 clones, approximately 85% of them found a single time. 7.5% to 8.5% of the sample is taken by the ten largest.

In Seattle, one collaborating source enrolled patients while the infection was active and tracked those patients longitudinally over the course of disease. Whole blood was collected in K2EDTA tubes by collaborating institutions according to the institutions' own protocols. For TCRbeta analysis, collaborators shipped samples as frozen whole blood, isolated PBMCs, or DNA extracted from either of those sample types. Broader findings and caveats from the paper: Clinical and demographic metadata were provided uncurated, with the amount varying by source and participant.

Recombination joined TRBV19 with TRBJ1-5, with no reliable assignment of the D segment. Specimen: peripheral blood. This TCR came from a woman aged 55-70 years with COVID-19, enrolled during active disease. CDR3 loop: CASSIALSDQPQHF. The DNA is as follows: TGTGCCAGTAGTATAGCCCTTTCGGATCAGCCCCAGCATTTT.